The table lists the clone carrying this T cell receptor (beta chain) with many counts. Its antigen is as yet unknown. CDR1 and CDR2 from the germline V gene are KGHSH and LQKENI. This CDR3 has 13 residues. V lost 1 base and J lost 5, with 5 bases in between. The sample originates from a study of T cells in Graves' hyperthyroidism and ophthalmopathy. Points from the study as a whole: The model anticipated ophthalmopathy a median about six months pre-onset.

Regions amplified from RNA transcripts were the TCR beta CDR3 regions. HTBI primers were employed in a first-round RT-PCR of the TCR CDR3. Each CDR3 protein gets one entry after TCRdb re-called the multiplex PCR reads with MiXCR. In the table there are fewer than 650,000 distinct CDR3 sequences, around 14% of which are singletons. Sequenced sample: blood. The genes are TRBV18 and TRBJ2-2; D perhaps matches TRBD2 (5 bases). The sequence came from a woman younger than 30 with Graves' ophthalmopathy. The CDR3 here is CASSPRGTGELFF. The CDR3, as DNA: TGTGCCAGCTCACCACGAGGGACCGGGGAGCTGTTTTTT. Variable domain in full (rest from reference TRBV18 and TRBJ2-2): NAGVMQNPRHLVRRRGQEARLRCSPMKGHSHVYWYRQLPEEGLKFMVYLQKENIIDESGMPKERFSAEFPKEGPSILRIQQVVRGDSAAYFCASSPRGTGELFFGEGSRLTVL.